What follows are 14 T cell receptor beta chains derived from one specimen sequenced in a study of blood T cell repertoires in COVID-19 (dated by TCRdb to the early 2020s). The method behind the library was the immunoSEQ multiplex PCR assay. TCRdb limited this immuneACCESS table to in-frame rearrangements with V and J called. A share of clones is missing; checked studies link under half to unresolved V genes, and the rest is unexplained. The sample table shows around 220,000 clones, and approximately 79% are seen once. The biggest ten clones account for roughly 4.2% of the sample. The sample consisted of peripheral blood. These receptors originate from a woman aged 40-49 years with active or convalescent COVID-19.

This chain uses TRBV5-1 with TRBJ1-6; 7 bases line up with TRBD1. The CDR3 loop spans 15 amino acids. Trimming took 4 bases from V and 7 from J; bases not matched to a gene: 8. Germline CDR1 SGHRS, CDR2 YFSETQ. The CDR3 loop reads CASSPGQFLNSPLHF. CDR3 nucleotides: TGCGCCAGCAGCCCGGGACAGTTCCTCAATTCACCCCTCCACTTT.

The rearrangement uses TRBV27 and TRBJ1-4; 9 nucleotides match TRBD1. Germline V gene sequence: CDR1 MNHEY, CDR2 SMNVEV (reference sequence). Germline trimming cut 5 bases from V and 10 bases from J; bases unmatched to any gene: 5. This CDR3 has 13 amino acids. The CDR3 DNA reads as TGTGCCAGCAGTCCGGGACAGGGAGGAAAACTGTTTTTT. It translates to CASSPGQGGKLFF.

The CDR3 coding sequence is TGTGCCAGTCAGACAGGGGACTATGGCTACACCTTC. It yields the protein CASQTGDYGYTF. The gene calls are TRBV25-1 and TRBJ1-2; TRBD1 matches at 8 bases. V lost 9 bases and J lost 3; bases outside the gene matches: 3. The CDR3 length is 12 residues. Looked up from germline, CDR1 is MGHDK and CDR2 is SYGVNS.

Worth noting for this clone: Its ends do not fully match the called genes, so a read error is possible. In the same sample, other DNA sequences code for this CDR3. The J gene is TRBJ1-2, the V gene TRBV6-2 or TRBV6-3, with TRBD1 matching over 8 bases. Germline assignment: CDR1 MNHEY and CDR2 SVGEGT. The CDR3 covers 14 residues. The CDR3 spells CASSRQGTNYGYTF. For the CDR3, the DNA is TGTGCCAGCAGTAGACAGGGGACTAACTATGGCTACACTTTC.

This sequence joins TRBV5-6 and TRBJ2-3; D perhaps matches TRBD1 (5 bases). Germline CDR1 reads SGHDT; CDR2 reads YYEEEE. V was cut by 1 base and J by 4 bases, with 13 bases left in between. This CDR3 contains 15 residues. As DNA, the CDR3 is TGTGCCAGCAGCTTGTTCCAGGGTGGAGCAGATACGCAGTATTTT. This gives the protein CASSLFQGGADTQYF.

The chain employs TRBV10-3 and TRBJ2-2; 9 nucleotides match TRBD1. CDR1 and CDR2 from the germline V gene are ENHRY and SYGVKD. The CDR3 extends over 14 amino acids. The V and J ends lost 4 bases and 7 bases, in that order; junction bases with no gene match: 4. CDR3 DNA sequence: TGTGCCATCAGTGCGGACAGGGGAGGCGGGGAGCTGTTTTTT. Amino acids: CAISADRGGGELFF.

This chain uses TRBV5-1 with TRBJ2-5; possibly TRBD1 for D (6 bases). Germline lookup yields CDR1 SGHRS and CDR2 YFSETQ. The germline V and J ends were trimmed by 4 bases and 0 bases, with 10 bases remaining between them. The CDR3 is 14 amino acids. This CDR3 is CASSITGNQETQYF. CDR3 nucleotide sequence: TGCGCCAGCAGCATTACAGGGAACCAAGAGACCCAGTACTTC.

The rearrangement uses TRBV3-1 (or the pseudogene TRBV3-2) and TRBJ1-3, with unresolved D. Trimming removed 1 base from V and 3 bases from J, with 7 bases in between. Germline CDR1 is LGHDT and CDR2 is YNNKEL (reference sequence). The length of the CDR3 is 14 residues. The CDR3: CASSQGGYGNTIYF. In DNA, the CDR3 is TGTGCCAGCAGCCAAGGCGGGTATGGAAACACCATATATTTT.

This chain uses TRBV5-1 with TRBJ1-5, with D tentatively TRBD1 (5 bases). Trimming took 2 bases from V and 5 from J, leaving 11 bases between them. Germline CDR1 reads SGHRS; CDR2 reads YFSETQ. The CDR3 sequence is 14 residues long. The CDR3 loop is CASSLGGADQPQHF. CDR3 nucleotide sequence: TGCGCCAGCAGCTTAGGAGGGGCGGATCAGCCCCAGCATTTT.

DNA of the CDR3: TGCGCCAGCAGCCAATTAGGACAGGGCTATGGCTACACCTTC. Amino acid sequence: CASSQLGQGYGYTF. The V call is TRBV4-1, the J call TRBJ1-2; TRBD1 aligns across 8 bases. J was trimmed by 4 bases and V by 2 bases; bases with no gene match: 3. The CDR3 runs to 14 residues. Germline V gene sequence: CDR1 MGHRA, CDR2 YSYEKL.

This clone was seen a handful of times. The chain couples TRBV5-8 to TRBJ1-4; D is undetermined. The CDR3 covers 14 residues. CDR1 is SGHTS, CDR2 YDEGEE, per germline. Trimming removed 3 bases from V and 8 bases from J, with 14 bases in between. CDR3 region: CASSSRLIDEKLFF. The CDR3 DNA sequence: TGTGCCAGCAGCTCTAGGTTGATCGACGAAAAACTGTTTTTT.

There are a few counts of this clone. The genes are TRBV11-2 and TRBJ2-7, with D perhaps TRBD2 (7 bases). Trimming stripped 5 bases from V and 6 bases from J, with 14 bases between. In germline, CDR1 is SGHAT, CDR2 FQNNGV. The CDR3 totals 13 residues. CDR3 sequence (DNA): TGTGCCAGCAGCCTAGGGAGGGGGGGCGAGCAGTACGTC. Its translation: CASSLGRGGEQYV.

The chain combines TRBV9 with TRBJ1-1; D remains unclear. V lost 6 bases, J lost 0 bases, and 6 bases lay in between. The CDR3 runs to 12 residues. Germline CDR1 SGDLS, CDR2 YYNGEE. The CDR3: CASTPVNTEAFF. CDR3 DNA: TGTGCCAGCACCCCAGTGAACACTGAAGCTTTCTTT.

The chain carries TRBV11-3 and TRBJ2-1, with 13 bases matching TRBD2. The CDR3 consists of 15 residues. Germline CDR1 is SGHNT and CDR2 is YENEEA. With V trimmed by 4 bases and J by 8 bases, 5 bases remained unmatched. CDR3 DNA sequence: TGTGCCAGCAGCTCGGGACTAGCGGGGCCCCATGAGCAGTTCTTC. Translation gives CASSSGLAGPHEQFF.